The 22 T cell receptor beta chains below all came from one sample that was sequenced in a study of T-cell reconstitution after alpha-beta-depleted transplantation in children. Unique molecular identifiers were used in preparing the TCRbeta library. TCRdb processed the PCR reads anew with MiXCR; each CDR3 protein has one entry. The data contain about 600,000 distinct CDR3 sequences, over 10% of them singletons. The specimen was PBMCs, mostly from graft donor cells, collected 360 days after TCRalphabeta/CD19-depleted stem cell transplant. These receptors all stem from a male patient between 5 and 17 years old who had a stem cell transplant for acute myeloid leukemia, so the T cells may come from the graft donor.

Only a few counts were recorded for this clonotype. The chain combines TRBV4-3 with TRBJ2-1, with D unresolved. From germline, CDR1 is LGHNA and CDR2 YSLEER. The CDR3 covers 18 residues. Trimming cost V 2 bases and J 2 bases, with 19 bases left between them. The CDR3 sequence: CASSQFRPWTGPYNEQFF. The CDR3 nucleotides read TGCGCCAGCAGCCAATTTAGGCCCTGGACGGGTCCCTACAATGAGCAGTTCTTC.

The V and J genes are TRBV30 and TRBJ2-3; TRBD1 is a possible D gene (5 bases). The ends were cut back, 0 bases at V and 6 bases at J, with 7 bases in the middle. Germline CDR1 and CDR2: GTSNPN and SVGIG (reference sequence). This CDR3 has 12 residues. CDR3 loop: CAWSVSGDTQYF. For the CDR3, the DNA is TGTGCCTGGAGTGTCTCAGGGGATACGCAGTATTTT.

The chain combines TRBV7-6 with TRBJ2-7; D is ambiguous. V was clipped by 3 bases and J by 0 bases, with 12 bases between them. Germline V CDR1 and CDR2: SGHVS, FNYEAQ. This CDR3 comprises 15 residues. CDR3 sequence reads: CASSLTQFDSYEQYF. CDR3 DNA sequence: TGTGCCAGCAGCTTGACTCAGTTTGACTCCTACGAGCAGTACTTC.

The chain carries TRBV12-3 or TRBV12-4 and TRBJ1-4, with 8 bases lining up with TRBD1. The CDR3 spans 14 residues. V was clipped by 5 bases and J by 7 bases; unmatched bases: 6. The CDR3 is CASSTSGGGEKLFF. The DNA of the CDR3 is TGTGCCAGCAGTACATCAGGGGGCGGTGAAAAACTGTTTTTT.

The table lists this clonotype with many counts. The J gene is TRBJ2-7, the V gene TRBV29-1; D gene ambiguous. Germline V gives CDR1 SQVTM, CDR2 ANQGSEA. V was shortened by 5 bases and J by 10 bases, with 21 bases between the two germline ends. The CDR3 is made up of 13 amino acids. Here the CDR3 reads CSVSLPLTQRQYF. Here the CDR3 DNA reads TGCAGCGTTTCCCTCCCCCTGACGCAGCGACAGTACTTC.

As concerns this clonotype: It is unclear where the CDR3 begins or ends on the DNA, so no DNA is shown, and the CDR3 is as TCRdb lists it. The chain is built from TRBV28 and TRBJ2-7; whether TRBD1, the table's D call, matches the DNA was not checked. Germline-derived CDR1 and CDR2 are MDHEN and SYDVKM. The CDR3 length is 14 residues, termini included. CDR3: CASSSSGQPYEQCF.

J is TRBJ2-3 and V is TRBV11-2; D may be TRBD2 (6 bases). The V and J ends lost 2 bases and 2 bases respectively, with 11 bases between them. There are 15 residues in the CDR3. Germline-derived CDR1 and CDR2 are SGHAT and FQNNGV. CDR3 region: CASSLWAGNTDTQYF. The CDR3 bases are TGTGCCAGCAGCTTATGGGCGGGAAACACAGATACGCAGTATTTT.

The sample holds many counts of this clonotype. J is TRBJ2-1 and V is TRBV28, with 7 bases fitting TRBD1. The V and J ends lost 5 bases and 9 bases, in that order; junction bases with no gene match: 7. The length of the CDR3 is 13 residues. The V gene's germline CDR1 is MDHEN and CDR2 SYDVKM. The DNA of the CDR3 is TGTGCCAGCAGTCCCCCGCCAGGGGGTGAGCAGTTCTTC. As protein: CASSPPPGGEQFF.

This clonotype has at least ten counts. The chain has TRBV18 and TRBJ1-4; 7 bases are a match to TRBD1. CDR3 size: 14 residues. Looked up from germline, CDR1 is KGHSH and CDR2 is LQKENI. V was pared by 3 bases and J by 6 bases, with 4 bases of the junction left unmatched. CDR3 sequence reads: CASSPGQPDEKLFF. The CDR3 DNA is TGTGCCAGCTCACCGGGACAGCCCGATGAAAAACTGTTTTTT.

In its sample, this clonotype was seen many times. The chain combines TRBV24-1 with TRBJ2-1, with D hard to call. The CDR3 contains 15 residues. Deletions cut 2 bases from V and 0 bases from J, with 7 bases between. CDR1 and CDR2 from the germline V gene are KGHDR and SFDVKD. The CDR3 bases are TGTGCCACCAGTGATTCCCTGAGCTCCTACAATGAGCAGTTCTTC. As protein: CATSDSLSSYNEQFF.

This clonotype was found many times. V gene TRBV7-6 combines with J gene TRBJ2-4; no clear D gene. Germline V lookup: CDR1 SGHVS, CDR2 FNYEAQ. This CDR3 has 14 residues. V was pared by 5 bases and J by 9 bases, with 17 bases between. The CDR3 DNA reads TGTGCCAGCAGCCAATTAGCTTCAAAAGGCATTCAGTACTTC. This sequence encodes CASSQLASKGIQYF.

V is TRBV4-3 and J is TRBJ2-1; 8 bases map to TRBD2. The CDR3 has 17 residues. V gave up 5 bases and J gave up 3 bases; unmatched junction bases: 12. The V gene's germline CDR1 is LGHNA and CDR2 YSLEER. As DNA, the CDR3 is TGCGCCAGCAGCGTTAACACCGGGACTAGGGGCTACAATGAGCAGTTCTTC. Translated: CASSVNTGTRGYNEQFF.

There are a few counts of this clonotype. The chain carries TRBV6-1 and TRBJ2-1; 8 nucleotides match TRBD1. The V gene end was trimmed by 6 bases and the J gene end by 9 bases; junction bases not matched to a gene: 13. This CDR3 spans 15 amino acids. Germline CDR1 MNHNS, CDR2 SASEGT. The CDR3: CASSAYRGVLGEQFF. In DNA, the CDR3 is TGTGCCAGCAGCGCTTACAGGGGGGTGTTGGGTGAGCAGTTCTTC.

This clonotype was seen repeatedly, ten times or more. The chain couples TRBV7-8 to TRBJ2-1; D unresolved. In germline, CDR1 is SGHVS, CDR2 FQNEAQ. The CDR3 loop spans 16 amino acids. The V gene lost 4 bases and the J gene lost 0 bases, with 13 bases spanning the gap. The CDR3 nucleotides are TGTGCCAGCAGCTCCGTCGAGATTAGCTCCTACAATGAGCAGTTCTTC. Translating it yields CASSSVEISSYNEQFF.

This clonotype was counted a few times. The rearrangement joins TRBV9 to TRBJ2-5; 7 positions agree with TRBD1. With 0 bases clipped from V and 5 bases from J, the junction kept 10 bases outside the gene matches. From germline, CDR1 is SGDLS and CDR2 YYNGEE. The CDR3 contains 16 residues. The CDR3 reads CASSVAPTGSTETQYF. In nucleotides, the CDR3 is TGTGCCAGCAGCGTAGCCCCGACAGGGTCTACCGAGACCCAGTACTTC.

This sequence joins TRBV20-1 and TRBJ2-1; the match to TRBD2 covers 10 bases. Germline values: CDR1 DFQATT, CDR2 SNEGSKA (reference sequence). V was pared by 5 bases and J by 6 bases, with 10 bases of the junction left unmatched. The CDR3 contains 15 residues. CDR3 loop: CSAQRGLANINEQFF. The CDR3, as DNA: TGCAGTGCTCAGAGGGGACTAGCGAATATCAATGAGCAGTTCTTC.

This clonotype was recorded a few times. The chain couples TRBV20-1 to TRBJ2-1, with 8 bases identical to TRBD2. CDR3 length: 16 residues. V trimming: 6 bases; J trimming: 4 bases; junction bases outside the gene matches: 14. Germline CDR1 DFQATT, CDR2 SNEGSKA (reference sequence). Here the CDR3 reads CSASPYSGAVYNEQFF. As DNA, the CDR3 is TGCAGTGCCTCACCCTATAGCGGGGCGGTATACAATGAGCAGTTCTTC.

This clonotype was found a few times. The CDR3 reads CASSPLGGGVNGYTF. Here the CDR3 DNA reads TGTGCCAGCAGTCCCCTGGGAGGGGGCGTCAATGGCTACACCTTC. The J gene is TRBJ1-2, the V gene TRBV12-3 or TRBV12-4; 7 nucleotides line up with TRBD1. This CDR3 has 15 residues. J gave up 6 bases and V 5 bases, and 12 bases lay outside the gene matches.

This clonotype was counted between two and nine times. V and J are TRBV20-1 and TRBJ2-5; D unclear. CDR3 length: 12 amino acids. Germline lookup yields CDR1 DFQATT and CDR2 SNEGSKA (reference sequence). V was shortened by 2 bases and J by 5 bases, with 9 bases between the two germline ends. In DNA, the CDR3 is TGCAGTGCTAGAAAAAACGGGGAGACCCAGTACTTC. It yields the protein CSARKNGETQYF.

Only a few counts were recorded for this clonotype. CDR3: CSALRQAPYTQYF. The CDR3 bases are TGCAGCGCCCTTCGACAGGCCCCCTATACGCAGTATTTT. The chain combines TRBV29-1 with TRBJ2-3; D possibly corresponds to TRBD1 (6 bases). The CDR3 contains 13 residues. Trimming pared 7 bases from V and 7 bases from J, leaving 18 bases between. The germline gives CDR1 SQVTM, CDR2 ANQGSEA.

This clonotype was counted a few times. The chain links TRBV30 to TRBJ2-1, with 8 bases fitting TRBD2. The CDR3 covers 16 residues. Losses at the gene ends were 2 bases for V and 4 bases for J; bases not matched to a gene: 10. Germline V gene data show CDR1 as GTSNPN and CDR2 as SVGIG (reference sequence). The CDR3 DNA sequence: TGTGCCTGGAGTCACAAGGGACTAGAACCTTACAATGAGCAGTTCTTC. Translation gives CAWSHKGLEPYNEQFF.

This clonotype was recorded many times. The chain recombines TRBV12-3 or TRBV12-4 with TRBJ2-5; TRBD2 matches at 7 bases. The V segment lost 3 bases and the J segment 5 bases; nucleotides outside the gene matches: 9. This CDR3 is 15 amino acids long. The CDR3 nucleotides are TGTGCCAGCAGTTTTCTAGCGGAGTGGGGGGAGACCCAGTACTTC. Translating it yields CASSFLAEWGETQYF.